This entry features one T cell receptor beta chain sequence. Germline V gene data show CDR1 as MNHNS and CDR2 as SASEGT. V shed 6 bases, J shed 3 bases, and the junction held 17 bases outside the gene matches. This CDR3 contains 17 residues. This record belongs to a study of blood T cells in healthy people across ages. At least 6 micrograms of total RNA were extracted per sample. Combining a sample-barcoded 5' primer with a J-beta primer mix, a second PCR ran for about 7 to 11 cycles. A single record per CDR3 protein comes from TCRdb applying MiXCR to the 5' RACE reads. The data contain hundreds of thousands of distinct CDR3 sequences, around 42% of them singletons.

The chain couples TRBV6-1 to TRBJ2-7; 7 nucleotides match TRBD1. This TCR was sampled from a man between 60 and 75 years old in good health. What was sequenced was blood. The CDR3 loop is CASSPRGQSNVLYEQYF. DNA of the CDR3: TGTGCCAGCAGCCCACGGGGACAGTCAAATGTCCTCTACGAGCAGTACTTC.